This T cell receptor beta chain derives from a study of cytomegalovirus exposure and HLA in healthy donors. PCR involved 60 Vbeta and 13 Jbeta primers. Method: immunoSEQ multiplex PCR; TCRdb's copy keeps in-frame clones and lacks some. Of around 150,000 clones in the sample, 65% to 90% were seen once. This CDR3 has 14 residues. Trimming shortened V by 4 bases and J by 4 bases, and 13 bases separated the two germline ends. CDR1 is SGHRS, CDR2 YFSETQ, per germline. The sequenced sample was PBMCs. The source of this sequence is a woman between 18 and 29 years old in good health and CMV-seronegative. The rearrangement links TRBV5-1 to TRBJ2-3; D remains ambiguous. Written as DNA, the CDR3 is TGCGCCAGCAGCCCCAACGGTCCGTCAGATACGCAGTATTTT. Translated: CASSPNGPSDTQYF.